Below, 23 T cell receptor beta chains from the same sample are listed, as sequenced in a study of blood T cell repertoires in COVID-19 (dated by TCRdb to 2020 to 2021). To prepare the library, the immunoSEQ multiplex PCR assay was applied. TCRdb took over this immuneACCESS table, retaining in-frame rearrangements with V and J assigned. Such tables are incomplete; in checked studies, under half of the missing clones stem from an unresolved V gene, and the remainder is unexplained. This sample comprises roughly 26,000 clones, just under 95% of them detected only once. The ten largest clonotypes hold more than 3.5% of the sample. The sample comprised peripheral blood. The origin of the receptors is a human donor with active COVID-19. The donor label of this sample is uncertain.

J is TRBJ2-1 and V is TRBV28, with D unresolved. The CDR3 runs 12 residues. V was trimmed by 8 bases and J by 11 bases, leaving 16 bases between them. Germline V lookup: CDR1 MDHEN, CDR2 SYDVKM. The CDR3 region has the DNA TGTGCCAGCTCAATGACATCCGCTCAGCAGTTCTTC. As protein: CASSMTSAQQFF.

The chain is built from TRBV7-9 and TRBJ2-1; 9 bases map to TRBD2. Trimming took 5 bases from V and 6 from J; bases not matched to a gene: 11. Germline V gives CDR1 SEHNR, CDR2 FQNEAQ (reference sequence). There are 16 residues in the CDR3. CDR3 sequence reads: CASSLSSGSGVNEQFF. Here the CDR3 DNA reads TGTGCCAGCAGCCTCAGTAGCGGGAGTGGGGTCAATGAGCAGTTCTTC. The full variable domain, in which reference TRBV7-9 and TRBJ2-1 provide the parts outside the CDR3, is DTGVSQNPRHKITKRGQNVTFRCDPISEHNRLYWYRQTLGQGPEFLTYFQNEAQLEKSRLLSDRFSAERPKGSFSTLEIQRTEQGDSAMYLCASSLSSGSGVNEQFFGPGTRLTVL.

The chain recombines TRBV6-5 with TRBJ2-2, with D possibly TRBD1 on 5 matching bases. Germline V lookup: CDR1 MNHEY, CDR2 SVGAGI. Trimming removed 6 bases at V and 6 bases at J, with 14 bases between. There are 14 residues in the CDR3. CDR3 DNA: TGTGCCAGCAGACAGCAGGGTTCGGCCGGGGAGCTGTTTTTT. Translating gives CASRQQGSAGELFF.

This clone showed up just once. The chain links TRBV5-1 to TRBJ1-3, with 7 bases aligning to TRBD1. V lost 1 base and J lost 4; bases outside the gene matches: 5. CDR1 and CDR2 from the germline V gene are SGHRS and YFSETQ. CDR3 size: 15 residues. CDR3 coding DNA: TGCGCCAGCAGCTTGAGGCCAGGGGGAGGAAACACCATATATTTT. This sequence encodes CASSLRPGGGNTIYF.

V is TRBV5-1 and J is TRBJ2-1, with 16 positions matching TRBD2. The CDR3 covers 18 residues. J gave up 8 bases and V 4 bases, and 12 bases lay outside the gene matches. From germline, CDR1 is SGHRS and CDR2 YFSETQ. CDR3 in DNA: TGCGCCAGCAGCGCCGGGACTAGCGGGAGGGCCAGGTTCCATGAGCAGTTCTTC. Translation: CASSAGTSGRARFHEQFF.

V gene TRBV19 combines with J gene TRBJ1-1; D is undetermined. V lost 3 bases to trimming and J lost 1 base, with 12 bases between them. The CDR3 is made up of 15 amino acids. Germline V gives CDR1 LNHDA, CDR2 SQIVND (reference sequence). CDR3 in DNA: TGTGCCAGTAGTATTGCCCACTCAAGGAACACTGAAGCTTTCTTT. This gives the protein CASSIAHSRNTEAFF.

V and J are TRBV7-8 and TRBJ1-2, with D unresolved. The V and J ends lost 5 bases and 5 bases respectively, with 9 bases between them. Germline CDR1 reads SGHVS; CDR2 reads FQNEAQ. The CDR3 sequence is 12 residues long. Here the CDR3 reads CASSETLYGYTF. In DNA, the CDR3 is TGTGCCAGCAGCGAAACTTTGTATGGCTACACCTTC.

The chain has TRBV3-1 (or the pseudogene TRBV3-2) and TRBJ2-7, with D possibly being TRBD1 (5 bases). The CDR3 runs to 15 residues. Germline CDR1 reads LGHDT; CDR2 reads YNNKEL (reference sequence). Trimming removed 0 bases at V and 5 bases at J, with 14 bases between. CDR3 region: CASSQDWGRRNEQYF. The CDR3 DNA is TGTGCCAGCAGCCAAGATTGGGGCAGGAGAAACGAGCAGTACTTC.

The V call is TRBV3-1 (or the pseudogene TRBV3-2), the J call TRBJ2-1; 11 bases align to TRBD2. This CDR3 contains 16 residues. V shed 0 bases and J 10 bases; nucleotides not matched to a gene: 8. Germline loops: CDR1 LGHDT, CDR2 YNNKEL (reference sequence). The CDR3 bases are TGTGCCAGCAGCCAAGAGGGTAGCGGGGGGGCCCAGGAGCAGTTCTTC. This sequence encodes CASSQEGSGGAQEQFF.

V and J are TRBV6-5 and TRBJ1-2, with 7 bases identical to TRBD1. The trim removed 8 bases at V and 0 bases at J, leaving 6 bases unmatched. The CDR3 is 14 amino acids. The V gene's germline CDR1 is MNHEY and CDR2 SVGAGI. In DNA, the CDR3 is TGTGCCAGCGGGACAGAGTTAGCTAACTATGGCTACACCTTC. This codes for CASGTELANYGYTF.

The rearrangement joins TRBV18 to TRBJ2-3, with 11 bases lining up with TRBD2. Germline V gene sequence: CDR1 KGHSH, CDR2 LQKENI. With 3 bases clipped from V and 4 bases from J, the junction kept 6 bases outside the gene matches. The CDR3 runs to 16 residues. CDR3 amino acids: CASSPASGGTADTQYF. The CDR3 coding sequence is TGTGCCAGCTCACCCGCTAGCGGGGGGACGGCAGATACGCAGTATTTT.

The rearrangement uses TRBV7-2 and TRBJ2-7, with TRBD2 identical over 8 bases. There are 14 residues in the CDR3. Germline V gene sequence: CDR1 SGHTA, CDR2 FQGNSA. The ends lost 2 bases at V and 4 bases at J; junction bases unmatched: 4. DNA for the CDR3: TGTGCCAGCAGCTTATATACGGGAGGGTACGAGCAGTACTTC. It is translated as CASSLYTGGYEQYF.

This rearrangement joins TRBV21-1 to TRBJ1-5; TRBD1 is the table's D call and was not checked against the DNA. TRBV21-1 is a documented pseudogene. This CDR3 is 13 amino acids long. In DNA, the CDR3 is TGTGCCAGCAGCCCACCAGGGCCATCAGCCCAGCATTTT. It is translated as CASSPPGPSAQHF.

V gene TRBV3-1 (or the pseudogene TRBV3-2) combines with J gene TRBJ2-1; TRBD2 agrees at 9 bases. The CDR3 contains 13 residues. J was trimmed by 4 bases and V by 6 bases; bases with no gene match: 1. Germline CDR1 LGHDT, CDR2 YNNKEL (reference sequence). This chain's CDR3 is CASRGLAYNEQFF. The DNA for the CDR3 is TGTGCCAGCAGAGGACTAGCGTACAATGAGCAGTTCTTC.

This chain uses TRBV29-1 with TRBJ2-4, with 7 bases identical to TRBD1. CDR1 and CDR2 from the germline V gene are SQVTM and ANQGSEA. The CDR3 sequence is 14 residues long. Trimming at V came to 3 bases and at J to 7 bases, leaving 9 bases not matched to a gene. CDR3 residues: CSVDEGAGRNIQYF. Here the CDR3 DNA reads TGCAGCGTTGATGAGGGGGCAGGGCGGAACATTCAGTACTTC.

V gene TRBV6-5 combines with J gene TRBJ2-1; a weak D match, TRBD2 (5 bases). The CDR3 length is 14 residues. Germline-derived CDR1 and CDR2 are MNHEY and SVGAGI. V lost 7 bases to trimming and J lost 0 bases, with 10 bases between them. Here the CDR3 DNA reads TGTGCCAGCAAGCTCGGGATCTCCTACAATGAGCAGTTCTTC. This translates into CASKLGISYNEQFF.

The V call is TRBV7-8, the J call TRBJ1-5; TRBD1 agrees at 10 bases. The CDR3 is 17 amino acids. The germline CDR1 and CDR2 sequences are SGHVS and FQNEAQ. The junction had 6 bases not matched to a gene; V was cut back by 4 bases and J by 0 bases. The CDR3 sequence: CASSSGRQGASNQPQHF. Written as DNA, the CDR3 is TGTGCCAGCAGCTCAGGGAGACAGGGGGCTAGCAATCAGCCCCAGCATTTT.

The chain joins TRBV28 to TRBJ2-2; possibly TRBD2 for D (5 bases). Trimming left V 4 bases short and J 4 bases short, with 22 bases between. The germline V gene has CDR1 MDHEN and CDR2 SYDVKM. This CDR3 is 18 amino acids long. CDR3 nucleotide sequence: TGTGCCAGCAGTTCTGACGCGGGTAGACCCTCGGGCACCGGGGAGCTGTTTTTT. Its protein product is CASSSDAGRPSGTGELFF.

The table lists this clone with a count of one. J is TRBJ2-3 and V is TRBV5-6; unclear D gene. The CDR3 is 14 residues long. Trimming took off 4 bases at V and 0 bases at J, with 9 bases between the two ends. Germline CDR1 and CDR2: SGHDT and YYEEEE. The CDR3 region is CASSRGSSTDTQYF. CDR3 DNA sequence: TGTGCCAGCAGCCGAGGTTCTAGCACAGATACGCAGTATTTT.

The chain uses TRBV4-2 and TRBJ2-1; weak D call: TRBD2 (7 bases). V lost 3 bases and J lost 1, with 28 bases in between. CDR1 and CDR2 from the germline V gene are LGHNA and YNFKEQ. This CDR3 is 21 amino acids long. CDR3 DNA sequence: TGTGCCAGCAGCCACGATTCCGCCGGCGTAAGGGGGGGGCGATCCTACAATGAGCAGTTCTTC. It specifies CASSHDSAGVRGGRSYNEQFF.

The chain has TRBV5-1 and TRBJ2-7; 9 bases fit TRBD1. The CDR3 covers 15 residues. The germline V gene has CDR1 SGHRS and CDR2 YFSETQ. J lost 2 bases, V lost 4 bases, and 7 bases had no gene match. The CDR3 loop is CASSPDGTGTYEQYF. The CDR3 DNA reads TGCGCCAGCAGCCCAGATGGGACAGGGACCTACGAGCAGTACTTC.

V and J are TRBV6-5 and TRBJ1-4; TRBD1 agrees at 9 bases. CDR1 is MNHEY and CDR2 is SVGAGI in the germline V gene. This CDR3 has 14 residues. Trimming cost V 6 bases and J 7 bases; bases outside gene matches: 6. The CDR3 region is CASRLQGAGEKLFF. In nucleotides, the CDR3 is TGTGCCAGCAGGCTACAGGGGGCGGGTGAAAAACTGTTTTTT.

The chain couples TRBV6-4 to TRBJ2-3, with a possible D match to TRBD1 (7 bases). V dropped 7 bases and J dropped 5 bases, with 22 bases sitting between them. This CDR3 contains 16 residues. Looked up from germline, CDR1 is MRHNA and CDR2 is SNTAGT. CDR3 region: CASIRGWQGEVDTQYF. CDR3 in DNA: TGTGCCAGCATCCGCGGATGGCAGGGGGAGGTAGATACGCAGTATTTT.